This T cell receptor beta chain derives from a study of cytomegalovirus exposure and HLA in healthy donors. Regarding the study as a whole: Cytomegalovirus association was assigned to over 150 TCR beta chains.

With regard to this clone: Its antigen is not known.

Healthy bone marrow donors formed the donor group. PCR employed 60 Vbeta and 13 Jbeta primers. Sequenced by immunoSEQ multiplex PCR; TCRdb stores in-frame clones only, minus some. The sample shows around 270,000 clones, 75% to 85% of them seen only once. The germline V and J ends were trimmed by 4 bases and 4 bases, with 10 bases remaining between them. The CDR3 runs to 13 residues. Looked up from germline, CDR1 is SEHNR and CDR2 is FQNEAQ (reference sequence). The TCR comes from a girl aged 2-10 years in good health and CMV-seronegative. Source material: PBMCs. This chain joins TRBV7-9 and TRBJ1-2; D is unclear. The CDR3 DNA follows: TGTGCCAGCAGCTCGCCCCGAGGCTATGGCTACACCTTC. Its protein product is CASSSPRGYGYTF.